What follows are 6 T cell receptor beta chains derived from one specimen sequenced in a study of T cells in Graves' hyperthyroidism and ophthalmopathy (dated by TCRdb to between 2018 and 2021). Library construction relied on multiplex PCR. This sample was sequenced with an Illumina HiSeq 2000. Amplification of TCR beta CDR3 regions was carried out from RNA transcripts. For the first round of RT-PCR on the TCR CDR3, the HTBI primer set was used together with the Qiagen OneStep RT-PCR kit. TCRdb ran its own pipeline on the public reads, namely fastp trimming at Q25 and MiXCR clone calling, and kept in-frame beta chains. Duplicate CDR3 protein sequences are folded into a single record with the most common DNA and genes. For this sample the table gives 490,000 or so distinct CDR3 sequences, of which approximately 49% were detected only once. 44% of the sample is taken by the ten largest. The sample consisted of peripheral blood or thyroid tissue (not recorded which). These receptors originate from an adult woman with Graves' disease, either hyperthyroidism or ophthalmopathy (not recorded which).

This chain uses TRBV7-3 with TRBJ2-1; no reliable D call. V gave up 5 bases and J gave up 6 bases, with 11 bases separating them. The V gene's germline CDR1 is SGHTA and CDR2 FQGTGA. This CDR3 is built from 13 residues. CDR3 loop: CASSVGRGNEQFF. In nucleotides, the CDR3 is TGTGCCAGCAGCGTCGGACGAGGCAATGAGCAGTTCTTC.

This clonotype showed up many times. The rearrangement uses TRBV2 and TRBJ1-4; D is unresolved. The CDR3 runs to 13 residues. In germline, CDR1 is SNHLY, CDR2 FYNNEI. With 3 bases removed from V and 6 bases from J, the gap between germline ends came to 8 bases. This chain's CDR3 is CASSEGSYEKLFF. In nucleotides, the CDR3 is TGTGCCAGCAGTGAGGGCAGCTATGAAAAACTGTTTTTT.

V is TRBV2 and J is TRBJ1-1; D possibly corresponds to TRBD1 (5 bases). Germline CDR1 is SNHLY and CDR2 is FYNNEI. CDR3 length equals 15 residues. V was pared by 8 bases and J by 8 bases, with 24 bases between. The CDR3 bases are TGTGCCAGCGGCTACGGGGTATATCGAGAGGGGGAAGCTTTCTTT. Its protein is CASGYGVYREGEAFF. Complete variable domain (other parts from reference TRBV2 and TRBJ1-1): EPEVTQTPSHQVTQMGQEVILRCVPISNHLYFYWYRQILGQKVEFLVSFYNNEISEKSEIFDDQFSVERPDGSNFTLKIRSTKLEDSAMYFCASGYGVYREGEAFFGQGTRLTVV.

About this clonotype: Since no conserved phenylalanine or tryptophan closes the CDR3, a read error is the likely cause. No DNA is shown, since the ends of the CDR3 on it are uncertain; the CDR3 is the one TCRdb lists. J is TRBJ2-5 and V is TRBV2; TRBD1, the D gene given by the table, was not confirmed from the DNA. From its first to its last residue, the CDR3 has 15 amino acids. Looked up from germline, CDR1 is SNHLY and CDR2 is FYNNEI. The chain's CDR3 is CASSEGQGGGYTFGS.

The chain employs TRBV20-1 and TRBJ1-2; D not resolved. The germline V and J ends were trimmed by 4 bases and 6 bases, with 3 bases remaining between them. CDR1 and CDR2 from the germline V gene are DFQATT and SNEGSKA (reference sequence). The CDR3 is 9 amino acids. Here the CDR3 reads CSAKDGYTF. CDR3 in DNA: TGCAGTGCTAAGGATGGCTACACCTTC.

This clonotype was picked up one time. The chain recombines TRBV30 with TRBJ1-4, with 8 bases identical to TRBD1. V dropped 4 bases and J dropped 4; count of bases not matched to a gene: 2. Germline values: CDR1 GTSNPN, CDR2 SVGIG (reference sequence). This CDR3 has 13 amino acids. The CDR3 nucleotides are TGTGCCTGGAACAGGGGGAATAATGAAAAACTGTTTTTT. Translation: CAWNRGNNEKLFF.